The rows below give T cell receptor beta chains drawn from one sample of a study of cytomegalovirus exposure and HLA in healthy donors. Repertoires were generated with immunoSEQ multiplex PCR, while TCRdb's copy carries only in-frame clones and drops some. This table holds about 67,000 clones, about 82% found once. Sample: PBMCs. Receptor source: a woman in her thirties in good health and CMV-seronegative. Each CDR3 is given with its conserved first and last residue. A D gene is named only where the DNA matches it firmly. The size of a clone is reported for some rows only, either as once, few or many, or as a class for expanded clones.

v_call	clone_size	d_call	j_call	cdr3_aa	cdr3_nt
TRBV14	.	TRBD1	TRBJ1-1	CASSLPGQGGTEAFF	TGTGCCAGCAGCCTCCCGGGACAGGGCGGCACTGAAGCTTTCTTT
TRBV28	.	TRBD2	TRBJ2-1	CASSLGSLAGGRDEQFF	TGTGCCAGCAGTTTGGGTAGTTTAGCGGGGGGGCGGGATGAGCAGTTCTTC
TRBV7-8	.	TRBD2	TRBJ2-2	CASSLGLAGGGVTGELFF	TGTGCCAGCAGCTTAGGACTAGCGGGGGGGGGCGTCACCGGGGAGCTGTTTTTT
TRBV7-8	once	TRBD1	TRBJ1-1	CASRPDRGGSRTEAFF	TGTGCCAGCAGACCGGACAGGGGAGGAAGTAGGACTGAAGCTTTCTTT
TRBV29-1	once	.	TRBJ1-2	CSVEGYGDYGYTF	TGCAGCGTTGAGGGGTACGGGGACTATGGCTACACCTTC
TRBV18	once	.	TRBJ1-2	CASSRSGGIEDGYTF	TGTGCCAGCTCACGCTCGGGGGGCATTGAAGATGGCTACACCTTC
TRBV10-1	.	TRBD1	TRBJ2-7	CASSPGTGRNEQYF	TGCGCCAGCAGCCCCGGGACAGGTCGTAACGAGCAGTACTTC
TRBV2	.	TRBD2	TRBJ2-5	CASSELAGEETQYF	TGTGCCAGCAGTGAATTAGCGGGGGAGGAGACCCAGTACTTC
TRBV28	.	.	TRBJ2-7	CASSLEDARIHEQYF	TGTGCCAGCAGTTTGGAGGACGCAAGGATCCACGAGCAGTACTTC
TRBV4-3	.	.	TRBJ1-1	CASSQDARALLDTEAFF	TGCGCCAGCAGCCAAGATGCCAGGGCCCTGTTGGACACTGAAGCTTTCTTT
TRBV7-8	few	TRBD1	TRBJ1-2	CATARDRVGTNYGYTF	TGTGCCACGGCCCGGGACAGGGTGGGCACTAACTATGGCTACACCTTC
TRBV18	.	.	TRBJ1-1	CASSPPGATEAFF	TGTGCCAGCTCACCACCGGGGGCCACTGAAGCTTTCTTT
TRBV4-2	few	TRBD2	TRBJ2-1	CASSQEKRGDLYNEQFF	TGTGCCAGCAGCCAAGAAAAGCGGGGGGACCTCTACAATGAGCAGTTCTTC
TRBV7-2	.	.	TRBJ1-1	CASSLVSGQIAMGTEAFF	TGTGCCAGCAGCTTAGTGTCAGGACAGATCGCTATGGGCACTGAAGCTTTCTTT
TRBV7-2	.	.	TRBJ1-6	CASSPSGSYNSPLHF	TGTGCCAGCAGCCCCTCGGGATCCTATAATTCACCCCTCCACTTT
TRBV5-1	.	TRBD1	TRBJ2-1	CASSLQGAYNEQFF	TGCGCCAGCAGCTTGCAGGGGGCCTACAATGAGCAGTTCTTC
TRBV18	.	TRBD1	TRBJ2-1	CASSPGTGVNEQFF	TGTGCCAGCTCACCAGGGACAGGGGTTAATGAGCAGTTCTTC
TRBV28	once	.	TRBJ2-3	CASRATGRTDTQYF	TGTGCCAGCAGGGCCACAGGGCGGACAGATACGCAGTATTTT
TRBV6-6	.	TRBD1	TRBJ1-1	CASSFSGQGASEAFF	TGTGCCAGCAGTTTTTCGGGACAGGGGGCTTCTGAAGCTTTCTTT
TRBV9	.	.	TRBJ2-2	CASSVVPTNTGELFF	TGTGCCAGCAGCGTAGTTCCAACGAACACCGGGGAGCTGTTTTTT
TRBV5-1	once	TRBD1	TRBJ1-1	CASSANGQAGGTEAFF	TGCGCCAGCAGCGCTAACGGACAGGCCGGAGGAACTGAAGCTTTCTTT
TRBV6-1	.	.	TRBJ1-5	CASSEITGDQPQHF	TGTGCCAGCAGTGAAATCACCGGTGATCAGCCCCAGCATTTT
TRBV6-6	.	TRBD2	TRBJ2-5	CASSYSIQRGEKTQYF	TGTGCCAGCAGTTACTCTATCCAGCGGGGAGAAAAGACCCAGTACTTC
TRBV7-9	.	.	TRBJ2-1	CASSQQGYNEQFF	TGTGCCAGCAGCCAACAGGGATACAATGAGCAGTTCTTC
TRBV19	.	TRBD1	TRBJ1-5	CASNPRDRKNQPQHF	TGTGCCAGTAACCCCCGGGACAGAAAAAATCAGCCCCAGCATTTT
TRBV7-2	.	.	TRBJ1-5	CASSTTRVGGDQPQHF	TGTGCCAGCAGCACCACGCGGGTTGGGGGGGATCAGCCCCAGCATTTT
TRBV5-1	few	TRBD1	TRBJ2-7	CASSLGSGQGSYEQYF	TGCGCCAGCAGCCTGGGGTCGGGACAGGGTTCCTACGAGCAGTACTTC
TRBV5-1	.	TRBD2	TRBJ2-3	CASSLTSGIDTQYF	TGCGCCAGCAGCTTGACTAGCGGGATAGATACGCAGTATTTT
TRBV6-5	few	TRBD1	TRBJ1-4	CASSYRYQGAHEKLFF	TGTGCCAGCAGTTACCGATATCAGGGGGCGCACGAAAAACTGTTTTTT
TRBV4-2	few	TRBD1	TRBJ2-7	CASSQDLGQGAEEQYF	TGTGCCAGCAGCCAAGATTTGGGACAGGGGGCAGAGGAGCAGTACTTC
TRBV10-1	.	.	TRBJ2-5	CASSEGGLGLGETQYF	TGCGCCAGCAGTGAAGGCGGGCTGGGCTTAGGGGAGACCCAGTACTTC
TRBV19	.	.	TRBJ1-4	CASSNPGLDEKLFF	TGTGCCAGTAGCAATCCTGGACTTGATGAAAAACTGTTTTTT
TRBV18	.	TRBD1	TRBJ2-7	CASSQGQGASYEQYF	TGTGCCAGCTCACAGGGACAGGGGGCCTCCTACGAGCAGTACTTC
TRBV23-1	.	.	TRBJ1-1	CASSGTGENTEAFF	TGCGCCAGCAGTGGTACAGGAGAGAACACTGAAGCTTTCTTT
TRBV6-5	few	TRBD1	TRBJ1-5	CATGQGTFVQPQHF	TGTGCCACTGGACAGGGGACCTTCGTTCAGCCCCAGCATTTT
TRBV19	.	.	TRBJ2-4	CASSIQGAKNIQYF	TGTGCCAGTAGTATTCAGGGGGCCAAAAACATTCAGTACTTC
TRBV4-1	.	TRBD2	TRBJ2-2	CASSHPGGSAGELFF	TGCGCCAGCAGTCATCCGGGGGGTTCGGCCGGGGAGCTGTTTTTT
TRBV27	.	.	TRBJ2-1	CASRDNYGTEQFF	TGTGCCAGCAGGGACAATTATGGTACTGAGCAGTTCTTC
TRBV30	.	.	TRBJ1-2	CAWSVHRQETNYGYTF	TGTGCCTGGAGTGTACACCGACAGGAGACTAACTATGGCTACACCTTC
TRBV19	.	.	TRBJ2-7	CASSIWTSDEQYF	TGTGCCAGTAGTATCTGGACATCCGACGAGCAGTACTTC
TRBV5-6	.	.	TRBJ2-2	CASSLGPGRTGELFF	TGTGCCAGCAGCTTGGGTCCGGGAAGGACCGGGGAGCTGTTTTTT
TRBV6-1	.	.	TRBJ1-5	CASSATEILRDTCGNQPQHF	TGTGCCAGCAGTGCAACCGAGATCTTGAGGGATACTTGTGGCAATCAGCCCCAGCATTTT
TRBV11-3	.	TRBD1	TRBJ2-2	CASSFGQGLGELFF	TGTGCCAGCAGCTTTGGACAGGGGCTTGGGGAGCTGTTTTTT
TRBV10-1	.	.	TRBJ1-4	CASSEASGRGSHEKLFF	TGCGCCAGCAGTGAGGCTTCCGGGCGGGGGAGTCATGAAAAACTGTTTTTT
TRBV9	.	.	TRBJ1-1	CASGGRGGLETEAFF	TGTGCCAGCGGCGGACGGGGGGGGTTAGAGACTGAAGCTTTCTTT
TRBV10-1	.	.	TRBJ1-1	CASSDSGLGHLNTEAFF	TGCGCCAGCAGTGACTCGGGGTTGGGACACTTGAACACTGAAGCTTTCTTT
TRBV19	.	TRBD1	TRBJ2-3	CASSPRQGADTQYF	TGTGCCAGTAGTCCCCGACAGGGGGCAGATACGCAGTATTTT
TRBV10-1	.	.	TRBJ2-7	CASSESMAGQEQYF	TGCGCCAGCAGTGAGTCGATGGCAGGGCAAGAGCAGTACTTC
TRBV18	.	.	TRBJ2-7	CASSPGAYEQYF	TGTGCCAGCTCACCAGGAGCCTACGAGCAGTACTTC